Following are 11 T cell receptor beta chains from one sample sequenced in a study of T cell responses to AZD1222 COVID-19 vaccine. TCRdb's copy holds only in-frame clones and misses some; the assay was immunoSEQ multiplex PCR. The repertoire holds some 130,000 clones, with 75% to 95% as singletons. Sample: peripheral blood, taken on day 0 of AZD1222 vaccination. The origin of the receptors is an adult in good health.

The J gene is TRBJ1-5, the V gene TRBV27; maybe TRBD1 (6 bases). CDR3 size: 17 residues. CDR1 and CDR2 (germline): MNHEY, SMNVEV (reference sequence). V lost 5 bases to trimming and J lost 0 bases, with 17 bases between them. The CDR3, as DNA: TGTGCCAGCAGTCGTGGGGGGCGAAGAGATAGCAATCAGCCCCAGCATTTT. Its protein is CASSRGGRRDSNQPQHF.

The chain has TRBV6-1 and TRBJ2-7; 12 bases align to TRBD2. CDR1 and CDR2 from the germline V gene are MNHNS and SASEGT. This CDR3 has 15 residues. With V trimmed by 2 bases and J by 6 bases, 5 bases remained unmatched. In DNA form, the CDR3 reads TGTGCCAGCAGTGAAAGGACTAGCGGGATCTCCGAGCAGTACTTC. Protein product: CASSERTSGISEQYF.

The chain recombines TRBV27 with TRBJ1-4; D uncertain. The V end lost 5 bases, the J end lost 0 bases, and 10 bases lay between the germline ends. CDR1 and CDR2 (germline): MNHEY, SMNVEV (reference sequence). The CDR3 runs to 15 residues. For the CDR3, the DNA is TGTGCCAGCAGTCCGGAGGGCTCAACTAATGAAAAACTGTTTTTT. It is translated as CASSPEGSTNEKLFF.

The chain uses TRBV5-4 and TRBJ2-1, with D perhaps matching TRBD2 (5 bases). The CDR3 contains 15 residues. Looked up from germline, CDR1 is SGHNT and CDR2 is YYREEE (reference sequence). Trimming took 0 bases from V and 4 from J, leaving 11 bases between them. Written as DNA, the CDR3 is TGTGCCAGCAGCTTGGCTAGGACTCAGTACAATGAGCAGTTCTTC. It is translated as CASSLARTQYNEQFF.

This clone was recorded a few times. The V call is TRBV2, the J call TRBJ2-1; TRBD2 matches 13 bases. Germline loops: CDR1 SNHLY, CDR2 FYNNEI. This CDR3 comprises 19 residues. After removal of 0 bases from V and 8 bases from J, the junction contained 13 bases not matched to a gene. The CDR3 DNA follows: TGTGCCAGCAGTGAAGCGGGACGCAGGACTAGCGGGAGTGGTGATGAGCAGTTCTTC. Amino acids: CASSEAGRRTSGSGDEQFF. Together with reference TRBV2 and TRBJ2-1, the CDR3 gives the full variable domain: EPEVTQTPSHQVTQMGQEVILRCVPISNHLYFYWYRQILGQKVEFLVSFYNNEISEKSEIFDDQFSVERPDGSNFTLKIRSTKLEDSAMYFCASSEAGRRTSGSGDEQFFGPGTRLTVL.

This clone was seen just once. DNA of the CDR3: TGTGCCAGCACAGTCTTTGACGGATTACCCTCCTACGAGCAGTACTTC. Protein sequence: CASTVFDGLPSYEQYF. The chain joins TRBV5-8 to TRBJ2-7; D gene ambiguous. The V end was cut by 6 bases, the J end by 0 bases, with 19 bases between. The CDR3 sequence is 16 residues long. The germline V gene encodes CDR1 SGHTS and CDR2 YDEGEE.

CDR3 bases: TGTGCCAGCAGTGAACCTTGGGCCACTGAAGCTTTCTTT. Its translation is CASSEPWATEAFF. The V gene is TRBV6-1, the J gene TRBJ1-1; D gene uncertain. Trimming took off 2 bases at V and 4 bases at J, with 8 bases between the two ends. The CDR3 runs 13 residues. CDR1 and CDR2 from the germline V gene are MNHNS and SASEGT.

CDR3 sequence: CASSEKGRGYEQYF. In DNA form, the CDR3 reads TGTGCCAGCAGTGAAAAAGGCAGGGGCTACGAGCAGTACTTC. This sequence joins TRBV6-1 and TRBJ2-7; maybe TRBD1 (6 bases). The CDR3 runs 14 residues. V shed 2 bases and J shed 3 bases, with 11 bases lying between them. The germline V gene encodes CDR1 MNHNS and CDR2 SASEGT.

The genes are TRBV21-1 and TRBJ2-1; TRBD1, the table's D call, was not compared with the DNA. TRBV21-1 is a known pseudogene. This CDR3 region has 16 residues. For the CDR3, the DNA is TGTGCCAGCAGCGCTTCGGGACAGCCCTTGGACAATGAGCAGTTCTTC. Translation gives CASSASGQPLDNEQFF.

This chain joins TRBV9 and TRBJ2-5, with D maybe TRBD2 (6 bases). From germline, CDR1 is SGDLS and CDR2 YYNGEE. The V and J ends lost 3 bases and 2 bases respectively, with 11 bases between them. The CDR3 runs to 14 residues. The CDR3 sequence: CASSARDFQETQYF. CDR3 bases: TGTGCCAGCAGCGCCCGGGACTTTCAAGAGACCCAGTACTTC.

The chain joins TRBV29-1 to TRBJ2-1; possibly TRBD1 or TRBD2 for D (5 bases each). Germline V gives CDR1 SQVTM, CDR2 ANQGSEA. This CDR3 has 12 residues. Trimming pared 6 bases from V and 4 bases from J, leaving 10 bases between. The CDR3 is CSVGDGYNEQFF. The DNA for the CDR3 is TGCAGCGTCGGGGACGGATACAATGAGCAGTTCTTC.